This T cell receptor (beta chain) was captured by sequencing in a study of blood T cell repertoires in COVID-19. About the study: Some COVID-19 samples were acute and others convalescent; all came from the United States, Italy and Spain. Sources were T cells, B-cell-depleted T cells, or PBMCs; the material itself was cDNA or gDNA.

This CDR3 is built from 16 residues. Germline lookup yields CDR1 LGHNA and CDR2 YNFKEQ. The germline V and J ends were trimmed by 3 bases and 2 bases, with 16 bases remaining between them. How the authors handled the data: Estimates of nucleated cell counts were drawn from the amplification of reference gene primers. Libraries were prepared by immunoSEQ multiplex PCR; TCRdb keeps only in-frame clonotypes and omits some of them. V and J calls and clone size follow that table, whereas D and trimming were derived from the DNA. Among about 180,000 clones listed, approximately 85% were seen once. The TCR sequence derives from a man in his 60s with acute or convalescent COVID-19. The chain combines TRBV4-2 with TRBJ1-2; maybe TRBD1 (5 bases). The sequencing sample was made of peripheral blood. The CDR3 protein is CASSHDSGGPNYGYTF. The CDR3 bases are TGTGCCAGCAGCCACGACTCGGGGGGACCGAACTATGGCTACACCTTC.